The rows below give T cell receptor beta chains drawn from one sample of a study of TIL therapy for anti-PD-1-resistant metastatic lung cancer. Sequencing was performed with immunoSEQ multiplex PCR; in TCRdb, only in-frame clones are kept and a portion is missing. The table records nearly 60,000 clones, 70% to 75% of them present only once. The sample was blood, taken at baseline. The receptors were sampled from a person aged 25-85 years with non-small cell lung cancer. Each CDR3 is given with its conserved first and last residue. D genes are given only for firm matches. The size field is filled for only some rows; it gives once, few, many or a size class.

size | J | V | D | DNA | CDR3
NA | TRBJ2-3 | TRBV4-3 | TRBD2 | TGCGCCAGCAGCCAAGATGGGAGGGCAGGTACGCAGTATTTT | CASSQDGRAGTQYF
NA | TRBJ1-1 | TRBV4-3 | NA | TGCGCCAGCAGCCAAGAGTCATCAGGCTCCACTGAAGCTTTCTTT | CASSQESSGSTEAFF
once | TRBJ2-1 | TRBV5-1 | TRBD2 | TGCGCCAGCAGCTTAAGCGGGGGGGCATACAATGAGCAGTTCTTC | CASSLSGGAYNEQFF
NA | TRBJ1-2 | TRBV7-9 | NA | TGTGCCAGCAGCTTATCTCCAGGGAACTATGGCTACACCTTC | CASSLSPGNYGYTF
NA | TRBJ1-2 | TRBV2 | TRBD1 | TGTGCCAGCAGTGAAAGGGGGCGAGGGTACTATGGCTACACCTTC | CASSERGRGYYGYTF
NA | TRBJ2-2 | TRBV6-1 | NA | TGTGCCAGCATCCTATTCAGGGAGTCCACCGGGGAGCTGTTTTTT | CASILFRESTGELFF
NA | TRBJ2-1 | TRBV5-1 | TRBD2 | TGCGCCAGCATCCCCGGCGGGGGGGGCCGCAATGAGCAGTTCTTC | CASIPGGGGRNEQFF
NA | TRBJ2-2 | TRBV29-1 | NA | TGCAGCGTTGAATGGAGCCCTGGGGAGCTGTTTTTT | CSVEWSPGELFF
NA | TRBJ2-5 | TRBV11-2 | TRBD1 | TGTGCCAGCAGCTTAGGCTCCAGGGGGCGGGAGACCCAGTACTTC | CASSLGSRGRETQYF
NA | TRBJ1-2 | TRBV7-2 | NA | TGTGCCAGCAGCTTAGAGAGGGAAGTATACGGATACACCTTC | CASSLEREVYGYTF